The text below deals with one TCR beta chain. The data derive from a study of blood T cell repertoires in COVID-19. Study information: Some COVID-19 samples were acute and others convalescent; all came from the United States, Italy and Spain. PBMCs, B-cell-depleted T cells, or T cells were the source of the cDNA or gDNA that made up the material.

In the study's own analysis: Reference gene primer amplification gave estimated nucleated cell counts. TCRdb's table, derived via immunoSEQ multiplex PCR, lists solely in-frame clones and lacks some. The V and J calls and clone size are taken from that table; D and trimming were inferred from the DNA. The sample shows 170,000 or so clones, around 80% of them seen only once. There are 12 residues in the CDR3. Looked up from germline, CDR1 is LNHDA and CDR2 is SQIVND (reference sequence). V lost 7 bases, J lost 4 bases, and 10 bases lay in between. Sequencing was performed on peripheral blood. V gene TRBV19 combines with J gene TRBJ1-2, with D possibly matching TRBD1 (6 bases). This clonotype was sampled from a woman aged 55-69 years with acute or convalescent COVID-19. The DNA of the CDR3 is TGTGCCAGTAAAACAGGGACCTATGGCTACACCTTC. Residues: CASKTGTYGYTF.